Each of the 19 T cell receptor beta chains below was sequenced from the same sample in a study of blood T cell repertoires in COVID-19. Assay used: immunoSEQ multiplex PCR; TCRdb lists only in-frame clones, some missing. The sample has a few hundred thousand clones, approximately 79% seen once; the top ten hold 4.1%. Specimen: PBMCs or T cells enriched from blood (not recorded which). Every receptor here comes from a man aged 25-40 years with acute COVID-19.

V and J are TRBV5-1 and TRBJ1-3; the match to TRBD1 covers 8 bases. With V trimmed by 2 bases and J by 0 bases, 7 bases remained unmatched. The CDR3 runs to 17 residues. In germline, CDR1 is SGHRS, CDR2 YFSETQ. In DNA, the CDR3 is TGCGCCAGCAGCTTCTTGGGACAGGAGAGCTCTGGAAACACCATATATTTT. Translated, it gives CASSFLGQESSGNTIYF.

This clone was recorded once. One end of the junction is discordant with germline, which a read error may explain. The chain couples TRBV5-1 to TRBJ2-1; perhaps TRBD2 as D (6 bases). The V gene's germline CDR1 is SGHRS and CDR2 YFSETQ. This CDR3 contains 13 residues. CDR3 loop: CASSSLAGNEQFF. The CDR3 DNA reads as TGTGCCAGCAGCTCACTAGCAGGCAATGAGCAGTTCTTC. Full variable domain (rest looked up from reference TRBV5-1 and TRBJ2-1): KAGVTQTPRYLIKTRGQQVTLSCSPISGHRSVSWYQQTPGQGLQFLFEYFSETQRNKGNFPGRFSGRQFSNSRSEMNVSTLELGDSALYLCASSSLAGNEQFFGPGTRLTVL.

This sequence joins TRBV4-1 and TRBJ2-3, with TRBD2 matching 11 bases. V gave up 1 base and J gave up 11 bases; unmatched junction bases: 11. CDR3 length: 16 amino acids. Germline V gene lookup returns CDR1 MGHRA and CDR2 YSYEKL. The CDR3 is CASSQVETSGTRGQYF. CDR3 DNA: TGCGCCAGCAGCCAAGTCGAGACTAGCGGGACCCGGGGGCAGTATTTT.

CDR3 bases: TGTGCCAGCACCGTCCGGGACAGGGTAAGAGAGCAGTTCTTC. Protein product: CASTVRDRVREQFF. The V gene is TRBV5-4, the J gene TRBJ2-1, with TRBD1 identical over 9 bases. There are 14 residues in the CDR3. CDR1 and CDR2 from the germline V gene are SGHNT and YYREEE (reference sequence). Germline trimming cut 6 bases from V and 10 bases from J; bases unmatched to any gene: 11.

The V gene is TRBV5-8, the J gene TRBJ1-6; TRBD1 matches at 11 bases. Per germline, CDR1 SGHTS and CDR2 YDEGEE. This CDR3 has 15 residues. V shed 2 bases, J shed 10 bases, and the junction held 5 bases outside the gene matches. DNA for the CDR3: TGTGCCAGCAGCTTATTGGGACAGGGGGACTCACCCCTCCACTTT. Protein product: CASSLLGQGDSPLHF.

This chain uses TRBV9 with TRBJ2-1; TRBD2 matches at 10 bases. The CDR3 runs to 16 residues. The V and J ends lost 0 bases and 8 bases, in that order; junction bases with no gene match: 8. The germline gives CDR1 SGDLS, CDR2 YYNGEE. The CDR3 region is CASSVGVAGGGDEQFF. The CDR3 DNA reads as TGTGCCAGCAGCGTAGGGGTAGCGGGAGGTGGTGATGAGCAGTTCTTC.

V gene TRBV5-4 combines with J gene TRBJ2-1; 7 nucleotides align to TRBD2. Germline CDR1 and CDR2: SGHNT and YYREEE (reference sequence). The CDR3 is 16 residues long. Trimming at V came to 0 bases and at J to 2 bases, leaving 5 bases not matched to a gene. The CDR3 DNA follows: TGTGCCAGCAGCTTGGTCGGCGGGAGAGCCTACAATGAGCAGTTCTTC. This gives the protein CASSLVGGRAYNEQFF.

CDR3 loop: CASSVQGKANQPQHF. The CDR3 nucleotides are TGTGCCAGTAGCGTACAGGGAAAGGCAAATCAGCCCCAGCATTTT. The chain couples TRBV19 to TRBJ1-5; the D gene is possibly TRBD1 (6 bases). CDR1 is LNHDA and CDR2 is SQIVND in the germline V gene (reference sequence). V lost 6 bases to trimming and J lost 4 bases, with 16 bases between them. This CDR3 comprises 15 residues.

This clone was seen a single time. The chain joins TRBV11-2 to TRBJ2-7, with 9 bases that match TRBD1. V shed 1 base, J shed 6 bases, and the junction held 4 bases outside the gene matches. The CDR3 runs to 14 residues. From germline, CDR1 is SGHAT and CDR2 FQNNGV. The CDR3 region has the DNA TGTGCCAGCAGCTTAGGGGGGACAGGGAGCGAGCAGTACGTC. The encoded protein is CASSLGGTGSEQYV.

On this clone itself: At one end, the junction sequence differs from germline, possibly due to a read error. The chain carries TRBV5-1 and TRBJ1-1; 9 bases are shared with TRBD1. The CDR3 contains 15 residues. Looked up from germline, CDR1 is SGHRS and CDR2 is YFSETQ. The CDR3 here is CASSRDRAMNTEAFF. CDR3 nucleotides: TGTGCCAGCAGCCGGGACAGGGCCATGAACACTGAAGCTTTCTTT.

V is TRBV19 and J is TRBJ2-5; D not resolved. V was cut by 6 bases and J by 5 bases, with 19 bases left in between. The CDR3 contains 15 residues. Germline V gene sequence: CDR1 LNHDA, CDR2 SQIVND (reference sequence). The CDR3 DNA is TGTGCCAGTAGCGCATCTTACGACTGGCGGGAGACCCAGTACTTC. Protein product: CASSASYDWRETQYF.

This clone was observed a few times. The chain's CDR3 is CASSLSVNTGELFF. DNA for the CDR3: TGTGCCAGCAGTTTATCCGTGAACACCGGGGAGCTGTTTTTT. V gene TRBV27 combines with J gene TRBJ2-2, with D unclear. The ends were cut back, 0 bases at V and 1 base at J, with 3 bases in the middle. The germline V gene has CDR1 MNHEY and CDR2 SMNVEV (reference sequence). This CDR3 has 14 amino acids.

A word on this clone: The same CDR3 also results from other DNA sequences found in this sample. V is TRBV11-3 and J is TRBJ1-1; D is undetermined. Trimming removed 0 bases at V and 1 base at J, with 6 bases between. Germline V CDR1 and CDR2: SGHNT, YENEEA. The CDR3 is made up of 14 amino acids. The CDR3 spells CASSLDGPNTEAFF. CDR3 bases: TGTGCCAGCAGCTTAGATGGCCCGAACACTGAAGCTTTCTTT.

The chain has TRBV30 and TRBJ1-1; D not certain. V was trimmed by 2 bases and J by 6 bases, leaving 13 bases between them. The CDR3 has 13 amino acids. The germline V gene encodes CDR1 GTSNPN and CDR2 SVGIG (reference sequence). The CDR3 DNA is TGTGCCTGGAGTCTCGGTGGAGAGTCTGAAGCTTTCTTT. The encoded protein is CAWSLGGESEAFF.

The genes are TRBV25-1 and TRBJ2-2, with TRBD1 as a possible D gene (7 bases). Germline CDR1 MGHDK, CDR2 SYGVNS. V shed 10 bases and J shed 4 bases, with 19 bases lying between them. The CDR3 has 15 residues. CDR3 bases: TGTGCCACCAGGGGGGCAGGGGCGGGCACCGGGGAGCTGTTTTTT. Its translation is CATRGAGAGTGELFF.

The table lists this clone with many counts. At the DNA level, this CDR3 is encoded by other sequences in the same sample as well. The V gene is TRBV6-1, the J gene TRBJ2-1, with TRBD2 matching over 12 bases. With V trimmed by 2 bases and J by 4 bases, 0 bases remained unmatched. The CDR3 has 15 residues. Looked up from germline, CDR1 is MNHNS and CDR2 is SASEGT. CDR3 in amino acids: CASSELAGGYNEQFF. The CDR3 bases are TGTGCCAGCAGTGAACTAGCGGGGGGGTACAATGAGCAGTTCTTC.

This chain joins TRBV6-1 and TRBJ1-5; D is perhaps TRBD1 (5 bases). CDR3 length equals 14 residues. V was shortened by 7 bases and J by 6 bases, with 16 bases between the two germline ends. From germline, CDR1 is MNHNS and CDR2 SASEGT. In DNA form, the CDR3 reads TGTGCCAGCACCCTTGGGGGGGGAAGTCAGCCCCAGCATTTT. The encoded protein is CASTLGGGSQPQHF.

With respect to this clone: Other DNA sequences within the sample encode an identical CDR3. CDR3 nucleotide sequence: TGTGCCAGCAGCCGCCGGCGGGAAGAGACCCAGTACTTC. Translation gives CASSRRREETQYF. The V and J genes are TRBV3-1 (or the pseudogene TRBV3-2) and TRBJ2-5; the D gene is possibly TRBD2 (5 bases). This CDR3 contains 13 residues. V was cut by 4 bases and J by 3 bases, with 9 bases left in between. Germline CDR1 LGHDT, CDR2 YNNKEL (reference sequence).

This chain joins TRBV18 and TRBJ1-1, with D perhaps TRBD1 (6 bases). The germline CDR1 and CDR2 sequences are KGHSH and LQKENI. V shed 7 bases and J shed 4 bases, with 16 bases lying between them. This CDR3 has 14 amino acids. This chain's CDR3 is CASLRTGRGTEAFF. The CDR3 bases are TGTGCCAGCTTACGCACGGGCAGGGGCACTGAAGCTTTCTTT. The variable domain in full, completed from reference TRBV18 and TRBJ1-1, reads NAGVMQNPRHLVRRRGQEARLRCSPMKGHSHVYWYRQLPEEGLKFMVYLQKENIIDESGMPKERFSAEFPKEGPSILRIQQVVRGDSAAYFCASLRTGRGTEAFFGQGTRLTVV.